Shown below are 10 T cell receptor beta chains from a single sample sequenced in a study of cytomegalovirus exposure and HLA in healthy donors. Use of 60 Vbeta and 13 Jbeta primers characterized the PCR. Method: immunoSEQ multiplex PCR; TCRdb's copy keeps in-frame clones and lacks some. The table shows 200,000 to 250,000 clones, with approximately 78% occurring only once. Sequenced: PBMCs. The origin of the receptors is a male donor in good health and CMV-seronegative.

The chain joins TRBV30 to TRBJ2-3; 14 bases match TRBD2. The trim removed 3 bases at V and 6 bases at J, leaving 5 bases unmatched. Germline CDR1 is GTSNPN and CDR2 is SVGIG (reference sequence). This CDR3 region has 15 residues. The CDR3 nucleotides read TGTGCCTGGAGCCGACTAGCGGGAGGGCCTGATACGCAGTATTTT. As protein: CAWSRLAGGPDTQYF.

The chain couples TRBV4-2 to TRBJ2-5; unclear D gene. The J call is in doubt because the DNA end fits TRBJ2-7 better. The CDR3 covers 14 residues. The germline V gene has CDR1 LGHNA and CDR2 YNFKEQ. CDR3 bases: TGTGCCAGCAGCCAAGATGTGAATCCCTACGAGCAGTACTTC. Its protein product is CASSQDVNPYEQYF.

A few counts support this clone. The chain couples TRBV29-1 to TRBJ2-3, with 8 bases aligning to TRBD1. Trimming removed 1 base from V and 4 bases from J; junction bases left unmatched: 10. The length of the CDR3 is 16 residues. Germline lookup yields CDR1 SQVTM and CDR2 ANQGSEA. CDR3 loop: CSVEGVNRGYADTQYF. For the CDR3, the DNA is TGCAGCGTTGAAGGGGTAAACAGGGGGTACGCAGATACGCAGTATTTT.

The gene calls are TRBV5-1 and TRBJ2-7; D perhaps matches TRBD1 (5 bases). Trimming cost V 2 bases and J 4 bases, with 13 bases left between them. The CDR3 is 14 amino acids. Germline assignment: CDR1 SGHRS and CDR2 YFSETQ. CDR3 DNA sequence: TGCGCCAGCAGCTTAAGCAGGGTGGGATACGAGCAGTACTTC. Its protein product is CASSLSRVGYEQYF.

The gene calls are TRBV27 and TRBJ2-2; D is unresolved. Per the germline V gene, CDR1 is MNHEY and CDR2 is SMNVEV (reference sequence). The CDR3 has 15 residues. V was trimmed by 8 bases and J by 4 bases, leaving 17 bases between them. The chain's CDR3 is CASPRREVGTGELFF. DNA for the CDR3: TGTGCCAGCCCGAGGAGAGAGGTTGGCACCGGGGAGCTGTTTTTT.

The CDR3 sequence: CSVIGGFTTGELFF. In nucleotides, the CDR3 is TGCAGCGTGATCGGCGGGTTCACCACCGGGGAGCTGTTTTTT. The chain employs TRBV29-1 and TRBJ2-2; D might be TRBD2 (5 bases). The CDR3 has 14 residues. The V and J ends lost 6 bases and 4 bases respectively, with 15 bases between them. From germline, CDR1 is SQVTM and CDR2 ANQGSEA.

The V and J genes are TRBV18 and TRBJ1-2, with TRBD1 as a possible D gene (5 bases). CDR3 size: 15 residues. Per germline, CDR1 KGHSH and CDR2 LQKENI. Trimming shortened V by 0 bases and J by 8 bases, and 16 bases separated the two germline ends. CDR3 sequence reads: CASSPPQTGGKGYTF. The CDR3 DNA is TGTGCCAGCTCACCACCCCAGACGGGGGGAAAGGGCTACACCTTC.

This clone was counted only a few times. The junction and the germline gene differ at one end; a read error may be behind it. The chain is built from TRBV7-9 and TRBJ1-3; perhaps TRBD1 as D (6 bases). Germline V gives CDR1 SEHNR, CDR2 FQNEAQ (reference sequence). The CDR3 is 15 residues long. The CDR3 nucleotides read TGTTCCAGCAGCTTGGGGGGGGCCTCTGGAAACACCATATATTTT. Translated, it gives CSSSLGGASGNTIYF.

In its sample, this clone was seen once. The V gene is TRBV18, the J gene TRBJ1-5; 12 bases are shared with TRBD1. J was trimmed by 7 bases and V by 3 bases; bases with no gene match: 4. The CDR3 runs to 15 residues. Germline CDR1 KGHSH, CDR2 LQKENI. The CDR3 nucleotides read TGTGCCAGCTCACCGGGACAGGGGGCCGGCCAGCCCCAGCATTTT. It is translated as CASSPGQGAGQPQHF.

This clone was detected only a few times. This sequence joins TRBV5-5 and TRBJ2-7, with TRBD1 identical over 10 bases. CDR3 size: 13 residues. Trimming at V came to 5 bases and at J to 5 bases, leaving 4 bases not matched to a gene. Germline CDR1 and CDR2: SGHKS and YYEKEE (reference sequence). The CDR3 nucleotides are TGTGCCAGCAGAGCCGGGACAGGGGACGAGCAGTACTTC. This gives the protein CASRAGTGDEQYF. Looking up the rest from reference TRBV5-5 and TRBJ2-7 gives the full variable domain: DAGVTQSPTHLIKTRGQQVTLRCSPISGHKSVSWYQQVLGQGPQFIFQYYEKEERGRGNFPDRFSARQFPNYSSELNVNALLLGDSALYLCASRAGTGDEQYFGPGTRLTVT.